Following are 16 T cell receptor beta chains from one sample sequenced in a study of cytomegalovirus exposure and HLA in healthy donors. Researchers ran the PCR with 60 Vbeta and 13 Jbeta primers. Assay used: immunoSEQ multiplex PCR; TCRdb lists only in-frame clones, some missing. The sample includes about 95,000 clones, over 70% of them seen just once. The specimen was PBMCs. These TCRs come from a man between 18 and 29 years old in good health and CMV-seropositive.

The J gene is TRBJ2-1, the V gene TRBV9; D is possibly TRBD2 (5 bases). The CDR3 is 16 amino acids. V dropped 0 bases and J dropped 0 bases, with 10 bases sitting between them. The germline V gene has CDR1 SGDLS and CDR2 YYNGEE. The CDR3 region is CASSVDGGSSYNEQFF. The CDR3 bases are TGTGCCAGCAGCGTAGATGGTGGGAGCTCCTACAATGAGCAGTTCTTC.

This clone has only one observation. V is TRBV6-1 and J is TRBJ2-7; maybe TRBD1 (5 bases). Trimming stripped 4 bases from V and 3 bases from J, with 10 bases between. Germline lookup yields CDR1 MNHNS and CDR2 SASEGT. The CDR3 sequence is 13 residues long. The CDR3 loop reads CASSVGRGYEQYF. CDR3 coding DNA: TGTGCCAGCAGTGTTGGTAGGGGCTACGAGCAGTACTTC.

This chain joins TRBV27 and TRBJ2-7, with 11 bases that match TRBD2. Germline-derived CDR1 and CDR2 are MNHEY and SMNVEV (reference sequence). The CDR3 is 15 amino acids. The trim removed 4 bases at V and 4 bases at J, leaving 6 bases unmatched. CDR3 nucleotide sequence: TGTGCCAGCAGTTCCTCCGGGACTAGCGGATACGAGCAGTACTTC. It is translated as CASSSSGTSGYEQYF.

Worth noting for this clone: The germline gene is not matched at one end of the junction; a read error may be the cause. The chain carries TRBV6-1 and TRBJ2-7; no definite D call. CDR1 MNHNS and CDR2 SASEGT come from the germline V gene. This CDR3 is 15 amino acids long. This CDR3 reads CASSEAPQDTYEQYF. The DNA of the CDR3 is TGTGCCAGCAGCGAAGCCCCTCAGGATACCTACGAGCAGTACTTC.

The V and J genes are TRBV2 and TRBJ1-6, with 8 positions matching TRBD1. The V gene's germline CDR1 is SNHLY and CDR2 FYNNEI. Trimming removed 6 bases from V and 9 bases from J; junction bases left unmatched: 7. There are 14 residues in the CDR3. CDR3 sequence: CASSQGQGLSPLHF. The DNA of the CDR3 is TGTGCCAGCAGCCAAGGACAGGGACTTTCACCCCTCCACTTT.

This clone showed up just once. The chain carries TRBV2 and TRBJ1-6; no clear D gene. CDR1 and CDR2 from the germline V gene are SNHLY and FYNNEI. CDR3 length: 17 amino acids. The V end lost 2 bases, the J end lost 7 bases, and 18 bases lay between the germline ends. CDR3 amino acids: CASSEISILLSNSPLHF. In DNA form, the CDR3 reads TGTGCCAGCAGTGAAATTAGCATCCTGTTGTCAAATTCACCCCTCCACTTT.

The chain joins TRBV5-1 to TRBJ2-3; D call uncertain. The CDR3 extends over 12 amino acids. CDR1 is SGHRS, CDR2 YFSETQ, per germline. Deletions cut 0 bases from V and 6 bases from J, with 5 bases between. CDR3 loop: CASSLVSDTQYF. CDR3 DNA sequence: TGCGCCAGCAGCTTGGTGTCGGATACGCAGTATTTT.

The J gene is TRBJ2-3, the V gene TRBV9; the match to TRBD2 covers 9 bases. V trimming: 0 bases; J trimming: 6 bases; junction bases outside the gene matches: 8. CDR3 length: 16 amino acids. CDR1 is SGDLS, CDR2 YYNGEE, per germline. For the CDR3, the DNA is TGTGCCAGCAGCGTAGAAGCGGGGGGCGTAGGTGATACGCAGTATTTT. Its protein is CASSVEAGGVGDTQYF.

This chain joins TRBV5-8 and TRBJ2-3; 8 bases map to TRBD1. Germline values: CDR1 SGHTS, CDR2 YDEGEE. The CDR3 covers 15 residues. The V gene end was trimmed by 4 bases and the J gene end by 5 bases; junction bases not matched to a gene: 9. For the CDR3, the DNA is TGTGCCAGCAGCGCGCGACAGGGGCTGGGAGATACGCAGTATTTT. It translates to CASSARQGLGDTQYF.

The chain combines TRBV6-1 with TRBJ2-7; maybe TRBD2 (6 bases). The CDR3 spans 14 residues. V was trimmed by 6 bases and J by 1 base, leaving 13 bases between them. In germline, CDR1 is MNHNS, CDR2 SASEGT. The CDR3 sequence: CASRLGGGSYEQYF. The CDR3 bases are TGTGCCAGCAGACTCGGAGGAGGGTCCTACGAGCAGTACTTC.

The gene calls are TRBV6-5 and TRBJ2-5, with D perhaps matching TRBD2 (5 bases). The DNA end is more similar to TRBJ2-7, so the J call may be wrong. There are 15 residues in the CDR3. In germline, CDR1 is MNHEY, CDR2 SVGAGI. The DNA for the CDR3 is TGTGCCAGCAGTTACCACACCCGGGGATCCTACGAGCAGTACTTC. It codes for CASSYHTRGSYEQYF.

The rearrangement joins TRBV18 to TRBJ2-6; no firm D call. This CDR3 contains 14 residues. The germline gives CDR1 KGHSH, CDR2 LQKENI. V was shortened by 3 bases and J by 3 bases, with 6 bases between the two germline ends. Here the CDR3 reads CASSPPGGANVLTF. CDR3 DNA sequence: TGTGCCAGCTCACCCCCAGGTGGGGCCAACGTCCTGACTTTC.

The CDR3 DNA reads TGTGCCAGCAGTGTAATTCCCTTGGGACAGGGGAACTATGGCTACACCTTC. Amino acids: CASSVIPLGQGNYGYTF. The V gene is TRBV27, the J gene TRBJ1-2; 10 positions match TRBD1. The CDR3 loop spans 17 amino acids. Per germline, CDR1 MNHEY and CDR2 SMNVEV (reference sequence). V dropped 5 bases and J dropped 2; count of bases not matched to a gene: 11.

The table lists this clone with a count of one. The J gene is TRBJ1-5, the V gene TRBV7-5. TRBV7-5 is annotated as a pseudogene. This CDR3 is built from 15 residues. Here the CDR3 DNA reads TGTGTCAGAAGCCTATACAAGGGAGGCAATCAGCCCCAGCATTTT. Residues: CVRSLYKGGNQPQHF.

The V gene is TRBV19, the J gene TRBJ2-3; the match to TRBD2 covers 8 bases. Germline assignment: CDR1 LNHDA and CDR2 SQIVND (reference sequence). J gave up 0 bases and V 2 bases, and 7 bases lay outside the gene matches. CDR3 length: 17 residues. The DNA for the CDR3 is TGTGCCAGTAGTATACCCCTAGCGGGCTATAGCACAGATACGCAGTATTTT. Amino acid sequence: CASSIPLAGYSTDTQYF.

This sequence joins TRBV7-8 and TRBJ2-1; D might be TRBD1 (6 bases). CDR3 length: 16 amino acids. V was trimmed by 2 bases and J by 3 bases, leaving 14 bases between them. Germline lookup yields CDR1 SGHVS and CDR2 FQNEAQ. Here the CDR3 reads CASSLHRDINYNEQFF. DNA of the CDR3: TGTGCCAGCAGCTTACATAGGGACATAAACTACAATGAGCAGTTCTTC.